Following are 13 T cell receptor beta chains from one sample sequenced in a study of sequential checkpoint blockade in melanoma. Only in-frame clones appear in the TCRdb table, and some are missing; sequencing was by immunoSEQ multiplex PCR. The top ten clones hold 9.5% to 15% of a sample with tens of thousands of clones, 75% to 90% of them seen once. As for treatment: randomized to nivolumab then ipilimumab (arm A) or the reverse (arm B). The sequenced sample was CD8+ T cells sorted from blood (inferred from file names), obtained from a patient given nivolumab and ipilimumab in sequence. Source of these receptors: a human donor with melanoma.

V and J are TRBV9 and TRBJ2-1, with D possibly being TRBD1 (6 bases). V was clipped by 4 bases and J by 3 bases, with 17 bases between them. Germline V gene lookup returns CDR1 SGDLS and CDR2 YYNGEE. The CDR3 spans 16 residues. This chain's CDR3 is CASSFSGTQIYNEQFF. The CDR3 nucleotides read TGTGCCAGCAGCTTTTCCGGGACACAAATCTACAATGAGCAGTTCTTC.

The CDR3 here is CASSPDDRGQGFTKNIQYF. The DNA for the CDR3 is TGCGCCAGCAGCCCAGACGACAGGGGACAGGGGTTCACCAAAAACATTCAGTACTTC. This rearrangement joins TRBV4-1 to TRBJ2-4; 10 nucleotides line up with TRBD1. With 4 bases clipped from V and 2 bases from J, the junction kept 14 bases outside the gene matches. Germline CDR1 MGHRA, CDR2 YSYEKL. The CDR3 loop spans 19 amino acids.

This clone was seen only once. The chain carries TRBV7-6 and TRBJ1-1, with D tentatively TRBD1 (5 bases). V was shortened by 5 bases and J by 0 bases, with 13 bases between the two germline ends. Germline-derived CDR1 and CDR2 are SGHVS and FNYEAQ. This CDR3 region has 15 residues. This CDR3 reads CASSQIDRLNTEAFF. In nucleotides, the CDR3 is TGTGCCAGCAGCCAAATCGACAGACTGAACACTGAAGCTTTCTTT.

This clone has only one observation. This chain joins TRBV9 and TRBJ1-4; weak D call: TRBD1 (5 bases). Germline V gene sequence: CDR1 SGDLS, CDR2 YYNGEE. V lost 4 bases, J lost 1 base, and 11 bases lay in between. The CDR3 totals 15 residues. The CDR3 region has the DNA TGTGCCAGCAGCCCCACCGGGGGAACTAATGAAAAACTGTTTTTT. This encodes CASSPTGGTNEKLFF.

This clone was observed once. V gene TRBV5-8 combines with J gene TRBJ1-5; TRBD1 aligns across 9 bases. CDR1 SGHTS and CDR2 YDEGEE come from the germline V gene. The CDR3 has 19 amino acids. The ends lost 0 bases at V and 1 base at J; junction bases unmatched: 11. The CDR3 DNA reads TGTGCCAGCAGCTTGGGGTTGGACAGGGGAAAGATGAGCAATCAGCCCCAGCATTTT. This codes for CASSLGLDRGKMSNQPQHF.

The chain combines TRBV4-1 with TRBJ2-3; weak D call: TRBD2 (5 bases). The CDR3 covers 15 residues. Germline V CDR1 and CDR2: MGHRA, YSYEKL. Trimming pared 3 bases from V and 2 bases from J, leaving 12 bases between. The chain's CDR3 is CASSQEDGNTDTQYF. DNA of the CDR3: TGCGCCAGCAGCCAGGAGGACGGGAACACAGATACGCAGTATTTT.

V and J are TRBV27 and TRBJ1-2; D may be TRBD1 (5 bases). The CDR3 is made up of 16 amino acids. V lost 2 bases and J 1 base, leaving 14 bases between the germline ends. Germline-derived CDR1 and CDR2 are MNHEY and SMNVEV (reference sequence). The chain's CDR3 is CASSLAGTDYNYGYTF. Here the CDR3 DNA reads TGTGCCAGCAGTTTAGCCGGGACTGACTATAACTATGGCTACACCTTC.

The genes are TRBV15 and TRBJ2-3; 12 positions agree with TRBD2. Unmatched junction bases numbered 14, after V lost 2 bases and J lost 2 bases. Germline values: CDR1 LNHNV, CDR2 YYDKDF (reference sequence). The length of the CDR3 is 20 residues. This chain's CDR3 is CATSRRDNPGLAGTTDTQYF. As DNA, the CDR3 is TGTGCCACCAGCAGACGGGACAACCCCGGACTAGCGGGAACCACAGATACGCAGTATTTT.

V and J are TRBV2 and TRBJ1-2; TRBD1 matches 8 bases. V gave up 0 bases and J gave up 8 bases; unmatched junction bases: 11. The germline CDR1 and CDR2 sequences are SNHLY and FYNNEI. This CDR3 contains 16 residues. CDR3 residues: CASSEAIWTGSGGYTF. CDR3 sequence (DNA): TGTGCCAGCAGTGAAGCGATTTGGACAGGGTCTGGCGGCTACACCTTC.

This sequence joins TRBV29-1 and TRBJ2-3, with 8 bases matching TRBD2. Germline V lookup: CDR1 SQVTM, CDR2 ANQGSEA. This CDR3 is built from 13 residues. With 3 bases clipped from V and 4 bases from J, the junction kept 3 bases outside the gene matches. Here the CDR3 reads CSVDGRASDTQYF. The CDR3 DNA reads TGCAGCGTTGACGGGAGGGCATCAGATACGCAGTATTTT.

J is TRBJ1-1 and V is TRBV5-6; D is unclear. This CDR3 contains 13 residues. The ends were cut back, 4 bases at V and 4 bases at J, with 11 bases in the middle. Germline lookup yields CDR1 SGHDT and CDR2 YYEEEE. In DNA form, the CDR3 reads TGTGCCAGCAGCCCTGTGAGTGGCACTGAAGCTTTCTTT. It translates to CASSPVSGTEAFF.

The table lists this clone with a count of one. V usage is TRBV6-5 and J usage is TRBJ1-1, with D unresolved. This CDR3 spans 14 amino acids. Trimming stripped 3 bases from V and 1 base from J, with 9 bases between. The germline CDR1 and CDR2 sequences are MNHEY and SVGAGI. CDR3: CASSYNGRNTEAFF. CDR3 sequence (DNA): TGTGCCAGCAGTTATAACGGTAGGAACACTGAAGCTTTCTTT.

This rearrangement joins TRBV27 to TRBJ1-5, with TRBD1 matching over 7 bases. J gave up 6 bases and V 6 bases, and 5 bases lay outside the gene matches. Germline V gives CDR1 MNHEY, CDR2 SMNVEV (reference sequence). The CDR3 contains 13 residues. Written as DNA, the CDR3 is TGTGCCAGCAGCTACAGGGGTGTTCAGCCCCAGCATTTT. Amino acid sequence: CASSYRGVQPQHF.